Listed below are T cell receptor beta chains from one sample, sequenced in a study of shared clonotypes between healthy human individuals. Assay used: immunoSEQ multiplex PCR; TCRdb lists only in-frame clones, some missing. The sample yields approximately 2,300,000 clones, roughly 90% seen once. Sequencing was done on a sample of naive CD4+ T cells from PBMCs. The receptor set was obtained from a man in his late teens or twenties in good health. Some clones in this sample may be carry-over from other donors' samples. The CDR3 runs from the conserved cysteine through the conserved F or W. A D gene is named only where the DNA matches it firmly. The listing skips clone size in some rows; elsewhere it reads once, few, many or a size class.

clone size	V gene	J gene	D gene	CDR3 DNA	CDR3 protein
.	TRBV5-6	TRBJ2-2	.	TGTGCCAGCAGCCCGGGGACGGGGAACACCGGGGAGCTGTTTTTT	CASSPGTGNTGELFF
.	TRBV5-1	TRBJ1-4	.	TGCGCCAGCAGTCCCAAGGGGGATTCTTATGAAAAACTGTTTTTT	CASSPKGDSYEKLFF
once	TRBV6-1	TRBJ1-1	.	TGTGCCAGCAGCGGAATTCGCAAGAACACTGAAGCTTTCTTT	CASSGIRKNTEAFF
.	TRBV7-2	TRBJ2-1	.	TGTGCCAGCAGCTCCACCGGGACGACCTACAATGAGCAGTTCTTC	CASSSTGTTYNEQFF
.	TRBV6-6	TRBJ1-1	.	TGTGCCAGCAGACGCGACAGAGACCGGGGGAACACTGAAGCTTTCTTT	CASRRDRDRGNTEAFF
.	TRBV7-2	TRBJ1-3	.	TGTGCCAGCAGCCTCAGTAACCAGGGGAGTGGAAACACCATATATTTT	CASSLSNQGSGNTIYF
.	TRBV5-4	TRBJ1-2	.	TGTGCCAGCAGCTTATCCCAGGCAGGGGCTATTGGATATGGCTACACCTTC	CASSLSQAGAIGYGYTF
.	TRBV9	TRBJ2-5	TRBD2	TGTGCCAGCAGCGTTAGCGGGGTCCAAGAGACCCAGTACTTC	CASSVSGVQETQYF
.	TRBV28	TRBJ2-7	TRBD2	TGTGCCAGCAGTTCCCCCGGGACTAGCGCCCACGAGCAGTACTTC	CASSSPGTSAHEQYF
few	TRBV9	TRBJ1-1	.	TGTGCCAGCAGCGTAGCAGGGAAGACTGAAGCTTTCTTT	CASSVAGKTEAFF
.	TRBV4-2	TRBJ2-3	.	TGTGCCAGCAGCCAAGAGCAGGGAATCACAGATACGCAGTATTTT	CASSQEQGITDTQYF
.	TRBV6-4	TRBJ2-3	TRBD2	TGTGCCAGCAGTGACAGAATAGCGGGAGAGGATACGCAGTATTTT	CASSDRIAGEDTQYF
.	TRBV10-2	TRBJ1-2	.	TGCGCCAGCAGGAGGGACAATCACGACTATGGCTACACCTTC	CASRRDNHDYGYTF
.	TRBV6-1	TRBJ2-5	.	TGTGCCAGCAGTGAAGGGCCTGGGGAGACCCAGTACTTC	CASSEGPGETQYF
.	TRBV4-1	TRBJ1-4	TRBD1	TGCGCCAGCAGCCAAACCGGGACAGGAAATGAAAAACTGTTTTTT	CASSQTGTGNEKLFF
.	TRBV10-1	TRBJ1-2	TRBD1	TGCGCCAGCAGTCCAAATATAGACAGGGGGCTAAACTATGGCTACACCTTC	CASSPNIDRGLNYGYTF